This T cell receptor beta chain is drawn from a study of OX40 agonist ivuxolimab in advanced cancers. J was trimmed by 0 bases and V by 4 bases; bases with no gene match: 0. Germline loops: CDR1 KGHSY, CDR2 FQNENV. The length of the CDR3 is 13 residues. Libraries were prepared by immunoSEQ multiplex PCR; TCRdb keeps only in-frame clonotypes and omits some of them. The sample records over 50,000 clones, 75% to 90% being singletons. The chain is built from TRBV16 and TRBJ2-7; 7 bases align to TRBD1. This material consisted of CD4+ or CD8+ T cells sorted from blood, taken in a trial of the OX40 agonist ivuxolimab. The TCR was taken from an adult with an advanced solid tumor such as melanoma, head and neck, liver or kidney cancer. The CDR3 DNA reads as TGTGCCAGCAGCCGGGACAGCTCCTACGAGCAGTACTTC. It specifies CASSRDSSYEQYF.